The clone carrying this T cell receptor (beta chain) was counted only a few times. All of the isolated RNA was reverse transcribed, so expressed TCRB transcripts were sequenced. Only in-frame clones appear in the TCRdb table, and some are missing; sequencing was by immunoSEQ multiplex PCR. The repertoire holds fewer than 500,000 clones, 11% to 15% seen once, with roughly 0.033% in the top ten. This specimen belongs to a study of beta chain features in type 1 diabetes. The source material was naive CD4+ T cells from blood. The receptor was derived from a man younger than 45 in good health.

CDR3 bases: TGTGCCAGCAGTTTATCCAACAGGGCGAGGAATGAGCAGTTCTTC. Encoded protein: CASSLSNRARNEQFF. The chain links TRBV27 to TRBJ2-1; tentatively, D is TRBD1 (6 bases). Germline lookup yields CDR1 MNHEY and CDR2 SMNVEV (reference sequence). This CDR3 is 15 amino acids long. The ends were cut back, 0 bases at V and 7 bases at J, with 13 bases in the middle.